This T cell receptor (beta chain) was sequenced in a study of regulatory T cells in long-lasting Graves disease. Study at large: Those Graves' patients who were newly diagnosed had been on antithyroid drugs under 3 months.

Regarding time point: newly diagnosed GD, antithyroid drugs for less than 3 months. Generation of the TCR library employed RNA extracted from PBMCs. Graves' disease diagnosis was established per American Thyroid Association guidelines. Study results and limitations: TCR diversity was lower in persistent Graves' patients (versus newly diagnosed ones). Persistent patients shared more public clonotypes (2,741) than newly diagnosed patients (around 910).

Combining iRepertoire HTBI primers with Arm-PCR of CDR3 regions, the authors built TCR beta libraries. Each CDR3 protein is one row after TCRdb ran MiXCR on the multiplex PCR reads. The data hold approximately 230,000 distinct CDR3 sequences, with around 18% observed a single time. In its sample, this clonotype was seen many times. The antigen is not known. Trimming removed 3 bases from V and 0 bases from J, with 12 bases in between. The CDR3 spans 16 residues. The V gene's germline CDR1 is DFQATT and CDR2 SNEGSKA (reference sequence). The receptor was derived from a female donor with Graves disease. The material was peripheral blood mononuclear cells (PBMCs), obtained at new diagnosis, from a patient treated with antithyroid drugs. The V call is TRBV20-1, the J call TRBJ1-6; D not certain. The CDR3 sequence is CSARDPSGSYNSPLHF. CDR3 nucleotides: TGCAGTGCTAGGGATCCATCGGGCTCCTATAATTCACCCCTCCACTTT.